The 11 T cell receptor beta chains presented below share a single source sample, sequenced in a study of blood T cell repertoires in COVID-19. Produced via immunoSEQ multiplex PCR; TCRdb's table is partial and in-frame only. Here the sample spans around 300,000 clones, over 85% being singletons. The material sequenced was PBMCs or T cells enriched from blood (not recorded which). Receptors originate from a young woman who had recovered from COVID-19.

The V gene is TRBV2, the J gene TRBJ1-1; D remains unclear. Germline V lookup: CDR1 SNHLY, CDR2 FYNNEI. This CDR3 is built from 11 residues. Trimming pared 4 bases from V and 8 bases from J, leaving 8 bases between. The CDR3 here is CASSGAFEAFF. The CDR3 region has the DNA TGTGCCAGCAGTGGGGCGTTCGAAGCTTTCTTT.

V is TRBV19 and J is TRBJ2-6; a weak D match, TRBD1 (5 bases). Germline-derived CDR1 and CDR2 are LNHDA and SQIVND (reference sequence). V lost 3 bases to trimming and J lost 1 base, with 10 bases between them. The CDR3 consists of 16 residues. CDR3 region: CASSMSGISGANVLTF. DNA of the CDR3: TGTGCCAGTAGTATGTCAGGGATTTCTGGGGCCAACGTCCTGACTTTC.

J is TRBJ1-5 and V is TRBV5-8; no definite D call. In germline, CDR1 is SGHTS, CDR2 YDEGEE. CDR3 length equals 11 residues. Trimming took 1 base from V and 8 from J, leaving 4 bases between them. The CDR3 coding sequence is TGTGCCAGCAGCTTGAGAGAGCCCCAGCATTTT. It codes for CASSLREPQHF.

CDR3 amino acids: CASSEVFHKEVSPLHF. CDR3 nucleotides: TGTGCCAGCAGTGAAGTATTTCATAAGGAGGTTTCACCCCTCCACTTT. This chain links TRBV25-1 with TRBJ1-6; no definite D call. Germline CDR1 reads MGHDK; CDR2 reads SYGVNS. The CDR3 runs 16 residues. V lost 2 bases and J lost 9, with 17 bases in between.

The chain has TRBV18 and TRBJ1-5, with 9 bases matching TRBD1. The germline gives CDR1 KGHSH, CDR2 LQKENI. The J segment lost 6 bases and the V segment lost 2 bases, leaving 5 bases of the junction unmatched. The CDR3 length is 15 residues. CDR3: CASSPDRGFSQPQHF. In DNA form, the CDR3 reads TGTGCCAGCTCACCAGACAGGGGGTTTAGTCAGCCCCAGCATTTT.

This chain uses TRBV20-1 with TRBJ2-3; 7 bases line up with TRBD2. This CDR3 contains 15 residues. From germline, CDR1 is DFQATT and CDR2 SNEGSKA (reference sequence). V trimming: 3 bases; J trimming: 6 bases; junction bases outside the gene matches: 12. The CDR3 is CSASLRTSGRDTQYF. In DNA form, the CDR3 reads TGCAGTGCTAGTCTTAGGACTAGTGGTCGGGATACGCAGTATTTT.

J is TRBJ1-1 and V is TRBV30, with 7 bases that match TRBD1. J lost 11 bases, V lost 4 bases, and 13 bases had no gene match. Germline CDR1 reads GTSNPN; CDR2 reads SVGIG (reference sequence). The CDR3 sequence is 13 residues long. CDR3 bases: TGTGCCTGGACCCGACAGGGAACCGGTGTTGCTTTCTTT. Its protein is CAWTRQGTGVAFF.

The sample holds one count of this clone. DNA of the CDR3: TGCAGCGTTTATGGGGGCGCAAGTTATGGCTACACCTTC. It yields the protein CSVYGGASYGYTF. The chain joins TRBV29-1 to TRBJ1-2, with a tentative D call TRBD1 (6 bases). The CDR3 has 13 amino acids. Germline CDR1 and CDR2: SQVTM and ANQGSEA. V dropped 5 bases and J dropped 5 bases, with 15 bases sitting between them. Variable domain in full (rest from reference TRBV29-1 and TRBJ1-2): SAVISQKPSRDICQRGTSLTIQCQVDSQVTMMFWYRQQPGQSLTLIATANQGSEATYESGFVIDKFPISRPNLTFSTLTVSNMSPEDSSIYLCSVYGGASYGYTFGSGTRLTVV.

The rearrangement joins TRBV4-1 to TRBJ2-7, with D unclear. CDR3 length: 14 residues. Germline loops: CDR1 MGHRA, CDR2 YSYEKL. V lost 0 bases to trimming and J lost 2 bases, with 8 bases between them. The CDR3 here is CASSQDWQTYEQYF. The CDR3 DNA reads TGCGCCAGCAGCCAAGATTGGCAGACCTACGAGCAGTACTTC.

This chain connects TRBV3-1 (or the pseudogene TRBV3-2) to TRBJ2-7; 7 bases map to TRBD1. Germline V lookup: CDR1 LGHDT, CDR2 YNNKEL (reference sequence). After removal of 5 bases from V and 3 bases from J, the junction contained 4 bases not matched to a gene. The CDR3 has 13 residues. Here the CDR3 DNA reads TGTGCCAGCAGCTTAGGACAGGACTACGAGCAGTACTTC. It translates to CASSLGQDYEQYF.

The chain combines TRBV6-2 or TRBV6-3 with TRBJ1-4, with a tentative D call TRBD1 (6 bases). V was clipped by 4 bases and J by 3 bases, with 15 bases between them. This CDR3 spans 16 amino acids. Germline V CDR1 and CDR2: MNHEY, SVGEGT. CDR3 DNA sequence: TGTGCCAGCAGTTGGCAGGGGATGATGTCTAATGAAAAACTGTTTTTT. This translates into CASSWQGMMSNEKLFF.